The 20 T cell receptor beta chains in this list originate from one sample, sequenced in a study of cytomegalovirus exposure and HLA in healthy donors. The PCR used 60 Vbeta and 13 Jbeta primers. Measured with immunoSEQ multiplex PCR; TCRdb has only the in-frame clones, and not every one. The sample includes more than 150,000 clones, around 79% of them seen just once. Input material: PBMCs. The receptors were gathered from a man between 50 and 59 years old in good health and CMV-seropositive.

In its sample, this clone was seen a few times. The chain links TRBV28 to TRBJ1-1, with D uncertain. The CDR3 extends over 12 amino acids. V was trimmed by 4 bases and J by 5 bases, leaving 8 bases between them. Germline V gene data show CDR1 as MDHEN and CDR2 as SYDVKM. This CDR3 is CASSSPGTEAFF. The CDR3 coding sequence is TGTGCCAGCAGTTCCCCGGGTACTGAAGCTTTCTTT.

This clone has just a few counts. The chain combines TRBV6-5 with TRBJ1-5; TRBD1 aligns across 7 bases. Losses at the gene ends were 5 bases for V and 7 bases for J; bases not matched to a gene: 5. The CDR3 loop spans 13 amino acids. Germline V gene sequence: CDR1 MNHEY, CDR2 SVGAGI. The CDR3 protein is CASSRQGGQPQHF. The CDR3 DNA reads as TGTGCCAGCAGTCGACAGGGTGGGCAGCCCCAGCATTTT.

This chain connects TRBV10-2 to TRBJ1-5; 10 positions match TRBD1. The V gene end was trimmed by 6 bases and the J gene end by 3 bases; junction bases not matched to a gene: 5. The CDR3 sequence is 15 residues long. Germline lookup yields CDR1 WSHSY and CDR2 SAAADI. The DNA for the CDR3 is TGCGCCAGCAGAGCCGGGACAGGGGCCAATCAGCCCCAGCATTTT. Encoded protein: CASRAGTGANQPQHF.

This clone came up once. J is TRBJ2-5 and V is TRBV7-2; 11 positions match TRBD2. The trim removed 2 bases at V and 1 base at J, leaving 3 bases unmatched. There are 16 residues in the CDR3. Germline CDR1 and CDR2: SGHTA and FQGNSA. CDR3 region: CASSLLAGGSQETQYF. CDR3 bases: TGTGCCAGCAGCTTACTAGCGGGGGGTTCCCAAGAGACCCAGTACTTC.

The CDR3 here is CASSLVVSGDTEAFF. In DNA, the CDR3 is TGTGCCAGCAGCTTAGTAGTTTCGGGGGACACTGAAGCTTTCTTT. This rearrangement joins TRBV7-2 to TRBJ1-1, with a weak D call TRBD1 (5 bases). The germline V gene encodes CDR1 SGHTA and CDR2 FQGNSA. The germline V and J ends were trimmed by 1 base and 3 bases, with 12 bases remaining between them. The CDR3 runs 15 residues. The whole variable domain, remainder taken from reference TRBV7-2 and TRBJ1-1, is GAGVSQSPSNKVTEKGKDVELRCDPISGHTALYWYRQSLGQGLEFLIYFQGNSAPDKSGLPSDRFSAERTGGSVSTLTIQRTQQEDSAVYLCASSLVVSGDTEAFFGQGTRLTVV.

This chain uses TRBV9 with TRBJ1-1; TRBD1 might be the D (6 bases). The germline V gene encodes CDR1 SGDLS and CDR2 YYNGEE. The V gene lost 1 base and the J gene lost 4 bases, with 11 bases spanning the gap. The CDR3 sequence is 14 residues long. CDR3 in amino acids: CASSVTGQSTEAFF. Written as DNA, the CDR3 is TGTGCCAGCAGCGTAACCGGACAGAGCACTGAAGCTTTCTTT.

The chain couples TRBV19 to TRBJ2-7; TRBD1 matches at 10 bases. Trimming cost V 5 bases and J 3 bases; bases outside gene matches: 4. CDR3 length: 14 amino acids. CDR1 and CDR2 from the germline V gene are LNHDA and SQIVND (reference sequence). This CDR3 reads CASSSGTGDYEQYF. The CDR3, as DNA: TGTGCCAGTAGTTCAGGGACAGGGGACTACGAGCAGTACTTC.

CDR3 sequence: CASSLGRGMEETQYF. Here the CDR3 DNA reads TGTGCCAGCAGCTTGGGCAGGGGGATGGAAGAGACCCAGTACTTC. The genes are TRBV11-3 and TRBJ2-5; 7 nucleotides line up with TRBD1. The CDR3 totals 15 residues. The J segment lost 3 bases and the V segment lost 3 bases, leaving 7 bases of the junction unmatched. In germline, CDR1 is SGHNT, CDR2 YENEEA.

V and J are TRBV28 and TRBJ2-5; possible D gene TRBD1, 6 bases. CDR3 length: 20 residues. V shed 5 bases and J shed 4 bases, with 32 bases lying between them. The germline CDR1 and CDR2 sequences are MDHEN and SYDVKM. This chain's CDR3 is CASSQSRRRTALSKGETQYF. The CDR3 DNA follows: TGTGCCAGCAGTCAGTCCCGAAGGAGGACAGCTCTCTCCAAGGGAGAGACCCAGTACTTC.

V and J are TRBV5-8 and TRBJ2-7, with a tentative D call TRBD2 (6 bases). Germline CDR1 and CDR2: SGHTS and YDEGEE. The CDR3 totals 17 residues. Trimming stripped 3 bases from V and 2 bases from J, with 21 bases between. As DNA, the CDR3 is TGTGCCAGCAGCTCAGCCTTTATCGCGGGATCCCCCTACGAGCAGTACGTC. Amino acid sequence: CASSSAFIAGSPYEQYV.

This sequence joins TRBV6-1 and TRBJ2-2; 10 bases are a match to TRBD1. This CDR3 has 14 residues. The germline CDR1 and CDR2 sequences are MNHNS and SASEGT. With 11 bases clipped from V and 2 bases from J, the junction kept 5 bases outside the gene matches. For the CDR3, the DNA is TGTGCCGGACGACAGGGGGCCAACACCGGGGAGCTGTTTTTT. This translates into CAGRQGANTGELFF.

This clone was found a few times. The rearrangement joins TRBV2 to TRBJ1-5; D not certain. The CDR3 runs to 17 residues. The germline V gene encodes CDR1 SNHLY and CDR2 FYNNEI. Trimming took 3 bases from V and 0 from J, leaving 15 bases between them. The CDR3 region is CASSDAYPPFSNQPQHF. The CDR3, as DNA: TGTGCCAGCAGTGACGCCTACCCTCCCTTTAGCAATCAGCCCCAGCATTTT.

CDR3 bases: TGTGCCAGCAAGGGGCGGGGCGGGGGGGCTGGTGAGTTCTTC. It translates to CASKGRGGGAGEFF. J is TRBJ2-1 and V is TRBV6-5; 9 bases line up with TRBD2. V lost 7 bases to trimming and J lost 14 bases; unmatched junction nucleotides: 15. This CDR3 spans 14 amino acids. Germline CDR1 and CDR2: MNHEY and SVGAGI.

The rearrangement uses TRBV19 and TRBJ2-7; 10 bases fit TRBD1. CDR3 length: 14 residues. The trim removed 5 bases at V and 5 bases at J, leaving 6 bases unmatched. Germline V gene data show CDR1 as LNHDA and CDR2 as SQIVND (reference sequence). In nucleotides, the CDR3 is TGTGCCAGTAGTCGGGGACAGGGGTCCGACGAGCAGTACTTC. This encodes CASSRGQGSDEQYF.

The rearrangement links TRBV5-1 to TRBJ1-1; tentatively, D is TRBD1 (5 bases). CDR1 and CDR2 (germline): SGHRS, YFSETQ. The CDR3 has 13 residues. Trimming left V 1 base short and J 3 bases short, with 7 bases between. The CDR3 reads CASSLQGYTEAFF. CDR3 sequence (DNA): TGCGCCAGCAGCTTGCAGGGTTACACTGAAGCTTTCTTT.

The CDR3 DNA reads as TGCGCCAGCAGCCAAGATAGGATGGGCAGAGACTACGAGCAGTACTTC. Its protein is CASSQDRMGRDYEQYF. The chain is built from TRBV4-1 and TRBJ2-7; unclear D gene. This CDR3 has 16 residues. V was cut by 0 bases and J by 3 bases, with 15 bases left in between. Looked up from germline, CDR1 is MGHRA and CDR2 is YSYEKL.

This clone was detected only once. This chain uses TRBV9 with TRBJ1-5; unclear D gene. The CDR3 is made up of 16 amino acids. Trimming removed 0 bases from V and 0 bases from J, with 10 bases in between. The germline CDR1 and CDR2 sequences are SGDLS and YYNGEE. The CDR3 DNA reads TGTGCCAGCAGCGTAGAGACACGGTATAGCAATCAGCCCCAGCATTTT. It specifies CASSVETRYSNQPQHF.

The chain combines TRBV6-5 with TRBJ1-6; no definite D call. V lost 2 bases and J lost 13, with 6 bases in between. CDR3 length: 11 amino acids. Germline lookup yields CDR1 MNHEY and CDR2 SVGAGI. CDR3 loop: CASSYPTPLHF. Here the CDR3 DNA reads TGTGCCAGCAGTTACCCTACTCCCCTCCACTTT.

This clone has just one count. The chain recombines TRBV11-2 with TRBJ2-5, with TRBD1 as a possible D gene (5 bases). Germline V gives CDR1 SGHAT, CDR2 FQNNGV. This CDR3 spans 13 amino acids. The V end was cut by 7 bases, the J end by 1 base, with 10 bases between. This CDR3 reads CASTPRAQETQYF. DNA for the CDR3: TGTGCCAGCACCCCCAGGGCCCAAGAGACCCAGTACTTC.

Here the CDR3 reads CASTSPPTDTQYF. CDR3 nucleotides: TGTGCCAGCACCTCTCCTCCCACAGATACGCAGTATTTT. The V gene is TRBV28, the J gene TRBJ2-3; no firm D call. With 7 bases removed from V and 2 bases from J, the gap between germline ends came to 10 bases. Germline CDR1 MDHEN, CDR2 SYDVKM. The CDR3 spans 13 residues.